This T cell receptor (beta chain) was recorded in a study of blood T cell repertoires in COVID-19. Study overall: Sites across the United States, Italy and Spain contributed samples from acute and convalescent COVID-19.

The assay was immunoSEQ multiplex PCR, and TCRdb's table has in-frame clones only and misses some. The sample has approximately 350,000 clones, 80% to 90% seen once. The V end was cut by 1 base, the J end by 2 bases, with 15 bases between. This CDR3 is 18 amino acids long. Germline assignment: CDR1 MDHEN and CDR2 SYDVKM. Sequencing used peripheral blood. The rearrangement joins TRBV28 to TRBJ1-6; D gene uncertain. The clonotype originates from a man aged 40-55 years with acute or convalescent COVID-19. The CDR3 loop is CASSLSQTDLPYNSPLHF. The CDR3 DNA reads TGTGCCAGCAGTTTATCTCAAACTGATCTTCCCTATAATTCACCCCTCCACTTT.